This T cell receptor (beta chain) was identified during a study of T cell responses to AZD1222 COVID-19 vaccine. Findings and limits, study-wide: White British donors predominated, females outnumbered males, and clonal diversity was possibly underestimated.

The method was immunoSEQ multiplex PCR; TCRdb's version includes in-frame clones alone and lacks a portion of them. Counted here are 70,000 to 95,000 clones, 85% to 90% occurring once; the ten biggest clones make up 1.3% to 1.5%. As to this clone: Its antigen is as yet unknown.

The germline V gene has CDR1 MNHEY and CDR2 SMNVEV (reference sequence). This CDR3 comprises 18 residues. V lost 3 bases, J lost 7 bases, and 17 bases stayed unmatched. Sequenced material: peripheral blood, taken 28 days after the second AZD1222 dose. The clonotype comes from an adult who received the AZD1222 COVID-19 vaccine. The chain carries TRBV27 and TRBJ2-1, with 8 bases aligning to TRBD2. CDR3 region: CASSFHSLRRGGSNEQFF. CDR3 bases: TGTGCCAGCAGTTTCCATTCCCTTCGGCGCGGGGGGTCGAATGAGCAGTTCTTC.